This section outlines one TCR beta chain sequence together with its context. At least ten counts were recorded for this clonotype. Its antigen is still unknown. Per-nucleotide qualities are absent, and no much larger clonotype sits a single base away. The sample's treatment or condition label is to be understood as: in vitro stimulation with specific CMV peptide epitopes to enrich CMV-specific T cells. The sample belongs to a study of T cell repertoires in cytomegalovirus infection (dated by TCRdb to about 2019). Study-level background: Recently identified HLA-C-restricted CMV epitopes, whose presentation resists viral immunomodulation, were targeted by peptide stimulations together with well-studied HLA-B-restricted epitopes. Because public TCR beta signatures pointed to carriage of CMV infection together with the matching HLA type, the HLA type of each donor mattered for the analysis.

The reads were generated on an Illumina HiSeq 1500. TCRdb ran its own pipeline on the public reads, namely fastp trimming at Q25 and MiXCR clone calling, and kept in-frame beta chains. Under each unique CDR3 protein, matching rows form one entry showing the most common genes and DNA. The sample table holds hundreds of thousands of distinct CDR3 sequences, of which about 30% were seen once. The ten largest clones represent about 18% of the sample. Summary of the overall study and its limitations: The ex vivo response was dominated by HLA-C-restricted CMV-specific TCR beta clonotypes, and the single most frequent clonotype in two of eight donors was supplied by these HLA-C-restricted clonotypes. In both this cohort and an independent cohort of a few hundred donors, the cumulative frequency of public TCR beta family members distinguished carriers of CMV infection plus the relevant HLA type.

From the germline V gene, CDR1 is MNHNS and CDR2 is SASEGT. The CDR3, from cysteine to phenylalanine, totals 10 residues. Only the CDR3 part of the read is kept: 30 bases, read in frame from the first base. The junction shows trimming of 6 bases on V and 3 bases on J, plus 0 bases between the germline ends. The V gene is TRBV6-1 and the J gene is TRBJ2-1; a confident D gene designation cannot be given. The clonotype originates from a human donor in good health (CMV status not recorded). Some clones in this sample may be carry-over from other donors' samples. The source was cultured PBMCs, collected from culture after CMV antigen stimulation. In nucleotides, the sequence is TGTGCCAGCAGCTACAATGAGCAGTTCTTC. Its protein reads: CASSYNEQFF.